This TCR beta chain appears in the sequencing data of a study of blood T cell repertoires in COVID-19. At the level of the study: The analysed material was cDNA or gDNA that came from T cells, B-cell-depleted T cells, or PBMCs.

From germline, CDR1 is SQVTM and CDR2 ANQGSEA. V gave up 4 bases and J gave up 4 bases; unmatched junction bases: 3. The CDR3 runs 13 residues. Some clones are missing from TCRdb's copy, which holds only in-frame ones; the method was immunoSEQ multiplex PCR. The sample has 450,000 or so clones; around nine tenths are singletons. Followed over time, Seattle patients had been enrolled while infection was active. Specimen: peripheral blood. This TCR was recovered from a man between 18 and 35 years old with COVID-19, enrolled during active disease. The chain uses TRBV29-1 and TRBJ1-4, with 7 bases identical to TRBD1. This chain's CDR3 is CSVGTGLNEKLFF. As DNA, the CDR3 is TGCAGCGTTGGGACAGGTCTTAATGAAAAACTGTTTTTT.